Following are 17 T cell receptor beta chains from one sample sequenced in a study of blood T cell repertoires in COVID-19. Produced via immunoSEQ multiplex PCR; TCRdb's table is partial and in-frame only. Here the sample spans some 220,000 clones, less than 90% being singletons. The sample comprised peripheral blood. These receptors were taken from a woman older than 75 with active or convalescent COVID-19.

V is TRBV6-1 and J is TRBJ2-5, with TRBD2 matching 8 bases. J gave up 4 bases and V 2 bases, and 6 bases lay outside the gene matches. The CDR3 runs to 15 residues. In germline, CDR1 is MNHNS, CDR2 SASEGT. The CDR3 reads CASSETGGARETQYF. CDR3 DNA sequence: TGTGCCAGCAGTGAAACGGGAGGGGCACGAGAGACCCAGTACTTC.

This clone was seen a single time. The chain couples TRBV5-4 to TRBJ2-7; 7 nucleotides agree with TRBD1. This CDR3 region has 15 residues. The V segment lost 3 bases and the J segment 1 base; nucleotides outside the gene matches: 7. The germline CDR1 and CDR2 sequences are SGHNT and YYREEE (reference sequence). The CDR3 is CASSSDREGSYEQYF. The DNA for the CDR3 is TGTGCCAGCAGCTCAGACAGGGAAGGTTCCTACGAGCAGTACTTC.

The genes are TRBV14 and TRBJ2-7, with a tentative D call TRBD2 (5 bases). The CDR3 has 14 amino acids. In germline, CDR1 is SGHDN, CDR2 FVKESK. Deletions cut 0 bases from V and 5 bases from J, with 11 bases between. Written as DNA, the CDR3 is TGTGCCAGCAGCCAAGATTGGGAGAACCACGAGCAGTACTTC. Protein product: CASSQDWENHEQYF.

The chain combines TRBV7-9 with TRBJ1-2, with TRBD1 matching over 9 bases. Per germline, CDR1 SEHNR and CDR2 FQNEAQ (reference sequence). The V gene end was trimmed by 5 bases and the J gene end by 4 bases; junction bases not matched to a gene: 5. This CDR3 contains 14 residues. The CDR3 DNA reads as TGTGCCAGCAGCCCACGACAGGGGGTCTATGGCTACACCTTC. As protein: CASSPRQGVYGYTF. Full variable domain (missing parts from reference TRBV7-9 and TRBJ1-2): DTGVSQNPRHKITKRGQNVTFRCDPISEHNRLYWYRQTLGQGPEFLTYFQNEAQLEKSRLLSDRFSAERPKGSFSTLEIQRTEQGDSAMYLCASSPRQGVYGYTFGSGTRLTVV.

This clone was recorded a few times. The chain combines TRBV18 with TRBJ1-5; tentatively, D is TRBD1 (6 bases). Trimming removed 4 bases at V and 7 bases at J, with 17 bases between. Germline V gene lookup returns CDR1 KGHSH and CDR2 LQKENI. The CDR3 runs 15 residues. The CDR3 bases are TGTGCCAGCTCACGACGACAGGTCGAGCAACAGCCCCAGCATTTT. Its protein product is CASSRRQVEQQPQHF.

The rearrangement joins TRBV11-3 to TRBJ1-1, with a weak D call TRBD1 (6 bases). CDR3 size: 15 residues. V lost 1 base, J lost 0 bases, and 9 bases lay in between. The germline V gene has CDR1 SGHNT and CDR2 YENEEA. The CDR3 loop is CASSLGGRVNTEAFF. The CDR3, as DNA: TGTGCCAGCAGCTTAGGGGGGCGGGTGAACACTGAAGCTTTCTTT.

This chain links TRBV7-8 with TRBJ1-6; the match to TRBD1 covers 9 bases. J was trimmed by 8 bases and V by 4 bases; bases with no gene match: 9. Germline V gene sequence: CDR1 SGHVS, CDR2 FQNEAQ. There are 16 residues in the CDR3. For the CDR3, the DNA is TGTGCCAGCAGCTCTGGGACAGGGAGGGTGGATTCACCCCTCCACTTT. This encodes CASSSGTGRVDSPLHF.

The rearrangement joins TRBV5-1 to TRBJ1-6; perhaps TRBD1 as D (5 bases). Trimming removed 2 bases from V and 7 bases from J, with 10 bases in between. CDR1 SGHRS and CDR2 YFSETQ come from the germline V gene. CDR3 length: 14 residues. This chain's CDR3 is CASSFTQENSPLHF. DNA of the CDR3: TGCGCCAGCAGCTTCACACAGGAGAATTCACCCCTCCACTTT.

This rearrangement joins TRBV29-1 to TRBJ2-5, with 7 bases aligning to TRBD1. V trimming: 6 bases; J trimming: 4 bases; junction bases outside the gene matches: 8. Germline lookup yields CDR1 SQVTM and CDR2 ANQGSEA. The CDR3 contains 13 residues. DNA of the CDR3: TGCAGCGTGATAGACAGGGATCGAGAGACCCAGTACTTC. Its translation: CSVIDRDRETQYF.

J is TRBJ2-3 and V is TRBV28; no clear D gene. Trimming removed 6 bases from V and 9 bases from J, with 13 bases in between. Germline lookup yields CDR1 MDHEN and CDR2 SYDVKM. The CDR3 consists of 12 residues. CDR3 in amino acids: CASRSGPKTQYF. CDR3 in DNA: TGTGCCAGCAGGTCTGGCCCGAAGACGCAGTATTTT.

This sequence joins TRBV4-2 and TRBJ1-2; TRBD1 might be the D (5 bases). Trimming cost V 1 base and J 8 bases, with 17 bases left between them. CDR1 LGHNA and CDR2 YNFKEQ come from the germline V gene. The CDR3 runs to 15 residues. The CDR3 loop reads CASSQVSQGHRGYTF. The CDR3 DNA reads TGTGCCAGCAGCCAAGTTTCGCAGGGCCATCGGGGCTACACCTTC.

The chain has TRBV30 and TRBJ2-3; D not resolved. This CDR3 is built from 13 residues. V lost 0 bases to trimming and J lost 15 bases, with 19 bases between them. CDR1 GTSNPN and CDR2 SVGIG come from the germline V gene (reference sequence). The CDR3 region is CAWSVTSGSNVYF. The CDR3 DNA reads as TGTGCCTGGAGTGTCACCTCCGGGTCTAACGTATATTTT.

The chain combines TRBV4-2 with TRBJ2-5; the match to TRBD2 covers 7 bases. The CDR3 is 17 amino acids. From germline, CDR1 is LGHNA and CDR2 YNFKEQ. With 1 base clipped from V and 1 base from J, the junction kept 9 bases outside the gene matches. In nucleotides, the CDR3 is TGTGCCAGCAGCCAAGGTTTAAGGCGGGGGACCCAAGAGACCCAGTACTTC. Translating it yields CASSQGLRRGTQETQYF.

This clone was observed a handful of times. The J gene is TRBJ2-1, the V gene TRBV6-5, with 10 bases identical to TRBD1. The CDR3 sequence is 14 residues long. CDR1 is MNHEY, CDR2 SVGAGI, per germline. V lost 6 bases, J lost 7 bases, and 6 bases stayed unmatched. CDR3 coding DNA: TGTGCCAGCAGCCGGGACAGGGGTGGTAATGAGCAGTTCTTC. Its translation: CASSRDRGGNEQFF.

This chain connects TRBV5-1 to TRBJ2-1; D perhaps matches TRBD1 (5 bases). This CDR3 is 15 amino acids long. Trimming cost V 2 bases and J 1 base, with 10 bases left between them. Germline V gene data show CDR1 as SGHRS and CDR2 as YFSETQ. CDR3 DNA sequence: TGCGCCAGCAGCTTAAATCAGGGATCCTACAATGAGCAGTTCTTC. Residues: CASSLNQGSYNEQFF.

V gene TRBV4-3 combines with J gene TRBJ2-7; D is possibly TRBD2 (5 bases). There are 14 residues in the CDR3. Germline V gene sequence: CDR1 LGHNA, CDR2 YSLEER. The CDR3 bases are TGCGCAGCAGCCAAGATCGAGGGTCTTGGGGAGCAGTACTTC. Protein product: CAAAKIEGLGEQYF.

The V and J genes are TRBV9 and TRBJ2-1; 10 nucleotides line up with TRBD2. CDR3 length equals 16 residues. V lost 0 bases and J lost 4; bases outside the gene matches: 4. Germline V CDR1 and CDR2: SGDLS, YYNGEE. The CDR3 nucleotides read TGTGCCAGCAGCGTAGTGTGGACTAGCGGTTACAATGAGCAGTTCTTC. It is translated as CASSVVWTSGYNEQFF. Filled out from reference TRBV9 and TRBJ2-1, the complete variable domain reads DSGVTQTPKHLITATGQRVTLRCSPRSGDLSVYWYQQSLDQGLQFLIQYYNGEERAKGNILERFSAQQFPDLHSELNLSSLELGDSALYFCASSVVWTSGYNEQFFGPGTRLTVL.